This TCR beta chain was identified during a study of blood T cell repertoires in COVID-19. In the study overall: The origin of the acute and convalescent COVID-19 samples was the United States, Italy and Spain. PBMCs, B-cell-depleted T cells, or T cells were the source of the cDNA or gDNA that made up the material.

Germline V lookup: CDR1 MNHNY, CDR2 SVGAGI (reference sequence). This CDR3 region has 13 residues. Trimming cost V 6 bases and J 7 bases; bases outside gene matches: 6. Methods used by the authors: From reference gene primer amplification, estimates of nucleated cell counts were derived. Clones were read by immunoSEQ multiplex PCR, and TCRdb kept only the in-frame ones, dropping some. That table gives V, J and clone size, and the DNA gave D and trimming. Of about 400,000 clones in the sample, more than 85% were seen once. This TCR came from a woman in her twenties or thirties with acute or convalescent COVID-19. The V gene is TRBV6-6, the J gene TRBJ2-5; the match to TRBD2 covers 9 bases. The sequencing sample was made of peripheral blood. Here the CDR3 DNA reads TGTGCCAGCAGGAGCGGGGGGCTGGGGACCCAGTACTTC. This codes for CASRSGGLGTQYF.